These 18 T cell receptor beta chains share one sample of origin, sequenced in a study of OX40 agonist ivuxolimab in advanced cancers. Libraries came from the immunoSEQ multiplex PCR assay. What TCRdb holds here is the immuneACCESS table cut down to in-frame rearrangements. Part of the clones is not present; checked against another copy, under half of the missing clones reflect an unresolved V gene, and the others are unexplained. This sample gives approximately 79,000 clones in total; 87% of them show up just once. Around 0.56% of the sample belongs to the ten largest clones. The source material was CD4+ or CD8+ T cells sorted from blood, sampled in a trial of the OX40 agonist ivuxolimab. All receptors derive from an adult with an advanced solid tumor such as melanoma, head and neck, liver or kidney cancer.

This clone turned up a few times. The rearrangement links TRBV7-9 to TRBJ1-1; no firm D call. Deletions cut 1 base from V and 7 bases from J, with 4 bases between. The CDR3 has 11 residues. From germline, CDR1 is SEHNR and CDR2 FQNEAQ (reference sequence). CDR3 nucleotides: TGTGCCAGCAGCTTAGGAAGTGAAGCTTTCTTT. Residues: CASSLGSEAFF.

CDR3 sequence: CASSLEGLTGLREQYF. CDR3 DNA: TGTGCCAGCAGTCTCGAAGGGCTGACAGGGCTCCGCGAGCAGTACTTC. The V gene is TRBV7-9, the J gene TRBJ2-7; 7 positions agree with TRBD1. This CDR3 comprises 16 residues. Germline assignment: CDR1 SEHNR and CDR2 FQNEAQ (reference sequence). The V segment lost 6 bases and the J segment 6 bases; nucleotides outside the gene matches: 17.

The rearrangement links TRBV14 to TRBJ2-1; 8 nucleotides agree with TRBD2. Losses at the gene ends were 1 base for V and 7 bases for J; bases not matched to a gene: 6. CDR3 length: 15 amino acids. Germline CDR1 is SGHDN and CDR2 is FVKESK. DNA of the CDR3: TGTGCCAGCAGCCAAGCAGGACTAGCATCGAATGAGCAGTTCTTC. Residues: CASSQAGLASNEQFF.

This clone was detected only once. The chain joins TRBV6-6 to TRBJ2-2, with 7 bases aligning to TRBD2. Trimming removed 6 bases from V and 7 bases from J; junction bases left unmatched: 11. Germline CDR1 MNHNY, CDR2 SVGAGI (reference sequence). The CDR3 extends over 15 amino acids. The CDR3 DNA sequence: TGTGCCAGCAGACAATCCGGGAGGAGGAACGGGGAGCTGTTTTTT. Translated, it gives CASRQSGRRNGELFF.

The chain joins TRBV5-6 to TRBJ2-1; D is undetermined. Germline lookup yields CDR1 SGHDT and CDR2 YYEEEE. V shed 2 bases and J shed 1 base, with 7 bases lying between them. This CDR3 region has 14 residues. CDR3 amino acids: CASSLKGSYNEQFF. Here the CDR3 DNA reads TGTGCCAGCAGCTTAAAAGGGTCCTACAATGAGCAGTTCTTC.

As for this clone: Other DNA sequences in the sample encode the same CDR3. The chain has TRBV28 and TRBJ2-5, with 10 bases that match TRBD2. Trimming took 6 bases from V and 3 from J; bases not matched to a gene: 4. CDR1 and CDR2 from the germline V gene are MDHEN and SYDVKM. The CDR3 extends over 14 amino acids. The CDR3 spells CASSPSGGEETQYF. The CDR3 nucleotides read TGTGCCAGCAGCCCTAGCGGGGGCGAAGAGACCCAGTACTTC.

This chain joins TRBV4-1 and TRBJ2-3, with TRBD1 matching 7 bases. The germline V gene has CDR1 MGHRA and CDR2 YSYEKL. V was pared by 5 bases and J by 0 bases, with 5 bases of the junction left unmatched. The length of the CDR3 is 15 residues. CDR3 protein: CASSKPTGSTDTQYF. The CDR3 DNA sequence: TGCGCCAGCAGCAAACCGACAGGGAGCACAGATACGCAGTATTTT.

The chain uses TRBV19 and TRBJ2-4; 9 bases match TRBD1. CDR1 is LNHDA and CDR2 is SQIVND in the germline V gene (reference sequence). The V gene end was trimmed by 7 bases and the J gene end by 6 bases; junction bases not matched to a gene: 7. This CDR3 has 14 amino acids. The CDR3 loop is CASMDRGRRNIQYF. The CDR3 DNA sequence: TGTGCCAGTATGGACAGGGGAAGACGAAACATTCAGTACTTC.

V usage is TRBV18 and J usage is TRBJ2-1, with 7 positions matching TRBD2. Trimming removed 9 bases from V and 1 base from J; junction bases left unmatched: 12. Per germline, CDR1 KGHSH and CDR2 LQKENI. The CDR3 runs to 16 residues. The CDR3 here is CASRRPGLKSYNEQFF. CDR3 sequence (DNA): TGTGCCAGTCGACGACCGGGACTAAAGTCCTACAATGAGCAGTTCTTC.

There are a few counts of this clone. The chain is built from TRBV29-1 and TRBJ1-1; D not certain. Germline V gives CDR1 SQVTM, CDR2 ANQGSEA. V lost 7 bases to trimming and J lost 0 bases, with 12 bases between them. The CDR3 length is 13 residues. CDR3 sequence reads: CSARGSLNTEAFF. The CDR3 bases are TGCAGCGCCCGTGGTTCTCTGAACACTGAAGCTTTCTTT.

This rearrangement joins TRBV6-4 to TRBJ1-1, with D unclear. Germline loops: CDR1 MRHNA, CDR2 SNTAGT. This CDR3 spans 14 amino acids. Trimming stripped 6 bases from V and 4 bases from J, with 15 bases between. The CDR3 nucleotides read TGTGCCAGCAGCCCTGAACCCACCAGCACTGAAGCTTTCTTT. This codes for CASSPEPTSTEAFF.

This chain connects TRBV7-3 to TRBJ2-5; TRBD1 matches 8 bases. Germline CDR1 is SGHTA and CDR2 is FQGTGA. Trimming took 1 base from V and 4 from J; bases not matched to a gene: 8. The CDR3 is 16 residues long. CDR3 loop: CASSLNGQGAGETQYF. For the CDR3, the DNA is TGTGCCAGCAGCTTAAACGGCCAGGGGGCGGGAGAGACCCAGTACTTC.

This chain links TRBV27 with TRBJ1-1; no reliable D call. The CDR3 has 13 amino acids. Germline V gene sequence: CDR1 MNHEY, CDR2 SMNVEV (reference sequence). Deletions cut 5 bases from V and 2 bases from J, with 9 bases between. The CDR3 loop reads CASSRHGNTEAFF. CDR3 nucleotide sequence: TGTGCCAGCAGTAGACACGGTAACACTGAAGCTTTCTTT.

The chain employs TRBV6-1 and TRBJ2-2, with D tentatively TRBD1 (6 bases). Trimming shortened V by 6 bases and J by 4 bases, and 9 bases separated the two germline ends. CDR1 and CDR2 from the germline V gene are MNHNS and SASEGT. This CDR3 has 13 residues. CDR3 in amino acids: CASSLGGTGELFF. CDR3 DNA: TGTGCCAGCAGCCTAGGGGGCACCGGGGAGCTGTTTTTT.

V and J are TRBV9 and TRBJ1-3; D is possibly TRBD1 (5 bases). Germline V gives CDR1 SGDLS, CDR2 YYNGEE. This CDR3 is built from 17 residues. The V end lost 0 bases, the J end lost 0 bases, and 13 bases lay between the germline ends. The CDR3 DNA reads TGTGCCAGCAGCGTAGGAGGCCGGGGGAACTCTGGAAACACCATATATTTT. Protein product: CASSVGGRGNSGNTIYF.

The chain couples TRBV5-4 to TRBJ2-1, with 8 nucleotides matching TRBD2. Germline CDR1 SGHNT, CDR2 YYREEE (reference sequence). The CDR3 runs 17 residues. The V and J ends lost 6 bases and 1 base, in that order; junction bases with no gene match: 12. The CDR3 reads CASTPARGGRSYNEQFF. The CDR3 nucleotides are TGTGCCAGCACCCCCGCTCGGGGGGGGAGATCCTACAATGAGCAGTTCTTC.

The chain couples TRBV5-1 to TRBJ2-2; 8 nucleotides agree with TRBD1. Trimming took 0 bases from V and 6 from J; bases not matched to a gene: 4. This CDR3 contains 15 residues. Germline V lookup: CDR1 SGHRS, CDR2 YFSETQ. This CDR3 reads CASSLVDRVPGELFF. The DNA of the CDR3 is TGCGCCAGCAGCTTGGTGGACAGGGTCCCCGGGGAGCTGTTTTTT. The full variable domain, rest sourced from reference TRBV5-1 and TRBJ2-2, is KAGVTQTPRYLIKTRGQQVTLSCSPISGHRSVSWYQQTPGQGLQFLFEYFSETQRNKGNFPGRFSGRQFSNSRSEMNVSTLELGDSALYLCASSLVDRVPGELFFGEGSRLTVL.

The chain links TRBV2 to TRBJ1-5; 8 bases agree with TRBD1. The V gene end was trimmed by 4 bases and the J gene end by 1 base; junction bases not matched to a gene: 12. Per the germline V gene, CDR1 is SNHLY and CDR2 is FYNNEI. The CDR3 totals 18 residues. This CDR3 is CASSGTGTGTRSNQPQHF. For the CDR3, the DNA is TGTGCCAGCAGTGGGACCGGGACAGGAACGAGGAGCAATCAGCCCCAGCATTTT. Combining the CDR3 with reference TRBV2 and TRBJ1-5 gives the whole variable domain EPEVTQTPSHQVTQMGQEVILRCVPISNHLYFYWYRQILGQKVEFLVSFYNNEISEKSEIFDDQFSVERPDGSNFTLKIRSTKLEDSAMYFCASSGTGTGTRSNQPQHFGDGTRLSIL.